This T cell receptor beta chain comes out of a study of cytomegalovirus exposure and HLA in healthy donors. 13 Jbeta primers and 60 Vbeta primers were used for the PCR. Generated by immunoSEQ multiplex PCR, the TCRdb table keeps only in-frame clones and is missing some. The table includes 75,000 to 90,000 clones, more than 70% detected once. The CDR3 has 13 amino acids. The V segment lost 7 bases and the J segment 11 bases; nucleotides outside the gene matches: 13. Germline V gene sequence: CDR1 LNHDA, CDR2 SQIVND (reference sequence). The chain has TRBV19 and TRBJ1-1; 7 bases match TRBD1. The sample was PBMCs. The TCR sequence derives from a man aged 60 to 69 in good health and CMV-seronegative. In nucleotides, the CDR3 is TGTGCCAGTATTCCACGGGACAGCGGGCGGGCTTTCTTT. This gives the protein CASIPRDSGRAFF.